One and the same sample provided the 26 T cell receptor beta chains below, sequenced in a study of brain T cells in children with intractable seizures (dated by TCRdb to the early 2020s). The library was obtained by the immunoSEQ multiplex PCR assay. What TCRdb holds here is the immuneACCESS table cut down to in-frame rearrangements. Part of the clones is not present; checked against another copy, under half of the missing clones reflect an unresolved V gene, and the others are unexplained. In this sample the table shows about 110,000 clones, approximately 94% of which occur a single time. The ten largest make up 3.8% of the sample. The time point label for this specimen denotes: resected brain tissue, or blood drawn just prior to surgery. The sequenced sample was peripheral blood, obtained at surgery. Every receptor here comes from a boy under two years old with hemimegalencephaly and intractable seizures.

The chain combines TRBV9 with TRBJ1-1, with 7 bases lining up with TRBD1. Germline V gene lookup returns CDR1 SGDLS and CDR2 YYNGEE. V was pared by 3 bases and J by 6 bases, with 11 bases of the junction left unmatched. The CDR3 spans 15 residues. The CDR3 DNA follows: TGTGCCAGCAGCGACCCCGGGACAGTAGGTGCTGAAGCTTTCTTT. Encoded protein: CASSDPGTVGAEAFF.

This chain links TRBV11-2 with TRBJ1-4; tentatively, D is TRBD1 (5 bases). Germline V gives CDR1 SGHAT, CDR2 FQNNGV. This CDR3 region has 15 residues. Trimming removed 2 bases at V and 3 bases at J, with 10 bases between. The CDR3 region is CASSLQGAANEKLFF. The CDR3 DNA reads TGTGCCAGCAGCTTACAGGGTGCGGCTAATGAAAAACTGTTTTTT.

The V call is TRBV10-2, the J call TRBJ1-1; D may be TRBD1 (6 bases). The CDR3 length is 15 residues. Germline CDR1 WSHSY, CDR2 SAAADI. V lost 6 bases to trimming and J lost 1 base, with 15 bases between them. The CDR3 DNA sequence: TGCGCCAGCAGATCTCCGGGACAAGGGAACACTGAAGCTTTCTTT. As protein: CASRSPGQGNTEAFF.

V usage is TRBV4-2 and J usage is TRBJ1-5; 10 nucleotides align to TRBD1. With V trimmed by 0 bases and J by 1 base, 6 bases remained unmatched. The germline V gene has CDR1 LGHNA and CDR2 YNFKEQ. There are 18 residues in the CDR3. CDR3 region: CASSQDLTGGASNQPQHF. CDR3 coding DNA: TGTGCCAGCAGCCAAGACTTGACAGGGGGCGCGAGCAATCAGCCCCAGCATTTT.

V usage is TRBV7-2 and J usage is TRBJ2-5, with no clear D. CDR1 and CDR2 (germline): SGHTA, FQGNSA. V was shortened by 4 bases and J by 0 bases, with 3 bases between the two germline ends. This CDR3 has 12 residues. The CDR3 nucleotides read TGTGCCAGCAGCTCCGACCAAGAGACCCAGTACTTC. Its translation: CASSSDQETQYF.

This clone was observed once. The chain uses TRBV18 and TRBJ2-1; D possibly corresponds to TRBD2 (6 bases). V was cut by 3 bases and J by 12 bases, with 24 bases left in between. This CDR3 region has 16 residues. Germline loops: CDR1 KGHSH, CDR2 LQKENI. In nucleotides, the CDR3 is TGTGCCAGCTCACCCTTGGGCCTAGCGCTCCATAACGGGCAGTTCTTC. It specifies CASSPLGLALHNGQFF.

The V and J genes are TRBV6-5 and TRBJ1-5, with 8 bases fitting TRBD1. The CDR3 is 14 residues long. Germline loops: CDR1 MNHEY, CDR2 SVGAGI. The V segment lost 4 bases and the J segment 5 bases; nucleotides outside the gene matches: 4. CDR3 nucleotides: TGTGCCAGCAGTTCGGGACAGGAAGATCAGCCCCAGCATTTT. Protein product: CASSSGQEDQPQHF.

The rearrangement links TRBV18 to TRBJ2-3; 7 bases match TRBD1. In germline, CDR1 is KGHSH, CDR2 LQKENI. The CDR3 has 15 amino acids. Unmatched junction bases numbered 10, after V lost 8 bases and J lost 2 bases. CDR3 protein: CASRLPGQHTDTQYF. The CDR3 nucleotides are TGTGCCAGCCGACTGCCGGGACAGCACACAGATACGCAGTATTTT. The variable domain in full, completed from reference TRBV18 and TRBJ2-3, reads NAGVMQNPRHLVRRRGQEARLRCSPMKGHSHVYWYRQLPEEGLKFMVYLQKENIIDESGMPKERFSAEFPKEGPSILRIQQVVRGDSAAYFCASRLPGQHTDTQYFGPGTRLTVL.

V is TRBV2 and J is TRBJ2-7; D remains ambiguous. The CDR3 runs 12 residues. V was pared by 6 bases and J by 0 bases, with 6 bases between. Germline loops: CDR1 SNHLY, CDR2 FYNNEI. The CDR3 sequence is CASSLSSYEQYF. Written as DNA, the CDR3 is TGTGCCAGCAGCCTGAGCTCCTACGAGCAGTACTTC.

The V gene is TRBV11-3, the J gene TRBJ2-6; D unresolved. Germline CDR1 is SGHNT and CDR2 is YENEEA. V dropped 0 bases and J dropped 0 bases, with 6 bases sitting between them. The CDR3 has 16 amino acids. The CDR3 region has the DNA TGTGCCAGCAGCTTAGATCTAAGCTCTGGGGCCAACGTCCTGACTTTC. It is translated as CASSLDLSSGANVLTF. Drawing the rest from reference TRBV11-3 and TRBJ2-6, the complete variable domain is EAGVVQSPRYKIIEKKQPVAFWCNPISGHNTLYWYLQNLGQGPELLIRYENEEAVDDSQLPKDRFSAERLKGVDSTLKIQPAELGDSAVYLCASSLDLSSGANVLTFGAGSRLTVL.

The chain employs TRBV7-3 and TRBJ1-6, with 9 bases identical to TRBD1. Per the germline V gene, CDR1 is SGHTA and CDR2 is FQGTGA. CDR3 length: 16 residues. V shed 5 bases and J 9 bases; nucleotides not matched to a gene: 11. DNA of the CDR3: TGTGCCAGCAGCCGCACAGGGGGCGCAAGTAGTTCACCCCTCCACTTT. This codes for CASSRTGGASSSPLHF.

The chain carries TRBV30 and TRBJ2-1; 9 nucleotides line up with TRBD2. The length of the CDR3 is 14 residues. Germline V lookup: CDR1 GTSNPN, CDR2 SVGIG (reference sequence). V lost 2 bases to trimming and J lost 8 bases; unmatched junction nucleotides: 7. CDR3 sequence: CAWSKAGGGDEQFF. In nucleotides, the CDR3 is TGTGCCTGGAGTAAAGCGGGAGGAGGGGATGAGCAGTTCTTC.

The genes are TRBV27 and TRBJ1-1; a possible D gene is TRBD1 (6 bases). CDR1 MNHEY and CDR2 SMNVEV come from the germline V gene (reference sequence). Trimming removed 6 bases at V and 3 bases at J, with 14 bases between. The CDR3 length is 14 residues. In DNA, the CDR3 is TGTGCCAGCAGGGGGGCTCCCCGGGACACTGAAGCTTTCTTT. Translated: CASRGAPRDTEAFF.

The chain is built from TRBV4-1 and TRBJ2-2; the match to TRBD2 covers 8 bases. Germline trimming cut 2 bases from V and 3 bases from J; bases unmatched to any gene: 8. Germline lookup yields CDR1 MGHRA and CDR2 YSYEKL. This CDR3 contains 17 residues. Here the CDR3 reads CASSQLSGGRDTGELFF. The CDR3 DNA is TGCGCCAGCAGCCAACTCTCGGGAGGGCGGGACACCGGGGAGCTGTTTTTT.

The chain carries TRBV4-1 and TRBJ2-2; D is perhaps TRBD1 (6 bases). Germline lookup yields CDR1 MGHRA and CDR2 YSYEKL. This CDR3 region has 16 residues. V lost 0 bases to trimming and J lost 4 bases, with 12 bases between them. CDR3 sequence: CASSQERQVRTGELFF. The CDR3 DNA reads TGCGCCAGCAGCCAAGAGAGACAGGTTCGCACCGGGGAGCTGTTTTTT.

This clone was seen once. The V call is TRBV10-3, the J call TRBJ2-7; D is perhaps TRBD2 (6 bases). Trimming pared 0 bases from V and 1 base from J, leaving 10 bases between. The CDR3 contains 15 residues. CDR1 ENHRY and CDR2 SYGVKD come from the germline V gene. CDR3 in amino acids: CAISESKEGSYEQYF. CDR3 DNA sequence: TGTGCCATCAGTGAGTCGAAGGAGGGATCCTACGAGCAGTACTTC.

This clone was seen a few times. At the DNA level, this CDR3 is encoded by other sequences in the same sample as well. The CDR3 sequence: CASSPLSGQETQYF. CDR3 DNA: TGCGCCAGCAGCCCCTTGAGTGGGCAAGAGACCCAGTACTTC. V usage is TRBV4-3 and J usage is TRBJ2-5; D not resolved. This CDR3 is built from 14 residues. Trimming pared 4 bases from V and 2 bases from J, leaving 11 bases between. The germline V gene has CDR1 LGHNA and CDR2 YSLEER.

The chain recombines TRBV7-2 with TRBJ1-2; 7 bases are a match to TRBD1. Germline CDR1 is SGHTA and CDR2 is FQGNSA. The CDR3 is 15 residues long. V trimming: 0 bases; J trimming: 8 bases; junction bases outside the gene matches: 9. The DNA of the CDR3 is TGTGCCAGCAGCTTAGCGGGAGGGGGCGTGGGCGGCTACACCTTC. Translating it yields CASSLAGGGVGGYTF.

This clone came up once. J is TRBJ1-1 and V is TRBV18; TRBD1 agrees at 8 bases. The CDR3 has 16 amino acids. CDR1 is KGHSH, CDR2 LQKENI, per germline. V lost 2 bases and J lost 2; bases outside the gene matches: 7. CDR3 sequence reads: CASSPIEQGVNTEAFF. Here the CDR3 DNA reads TGTGCCAGCTCACCAATAGAACAGGGGGTTAACACTGAAGCTTTCTTT. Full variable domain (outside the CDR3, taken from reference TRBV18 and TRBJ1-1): NAGVMQNPRHLVRRRGQEARLRCSPMKGHSHVYWYRQLPEEGLKFMVYLQKENIIDESGMPKERFSAEFPKEGPSILRIQQVVRGDSAAYFCASSPIEQGVNTEAFFGQGTRLTVV.

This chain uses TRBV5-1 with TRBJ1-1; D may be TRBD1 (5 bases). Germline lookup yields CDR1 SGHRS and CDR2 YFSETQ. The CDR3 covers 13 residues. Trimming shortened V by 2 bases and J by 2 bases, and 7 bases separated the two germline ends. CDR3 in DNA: TGCGCCAGCAGCTTAAGGGGAAACACTGAAGCTTTCTTT. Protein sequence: CASSLRGNTEAFF. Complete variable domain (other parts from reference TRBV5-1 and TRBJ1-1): KAGVTQTPRYLIKTRGQQVTLSCSPISGHRSVSWYQQTPGQGLQFLFEYFSETQRNKGNFPGRFSGRQFSNSRSEMNVSTLELGDSALYLCASSLRGNTEAFFGQGTRLTVV.

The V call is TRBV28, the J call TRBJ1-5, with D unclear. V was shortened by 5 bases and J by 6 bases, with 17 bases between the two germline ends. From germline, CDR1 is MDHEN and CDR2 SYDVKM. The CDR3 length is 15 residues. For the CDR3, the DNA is TGTGCCAGCAGTCCTCTCACCCGGGGTAGTCAGCCCCAGCATTTT. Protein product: CASSPLTRGSQPQHF.

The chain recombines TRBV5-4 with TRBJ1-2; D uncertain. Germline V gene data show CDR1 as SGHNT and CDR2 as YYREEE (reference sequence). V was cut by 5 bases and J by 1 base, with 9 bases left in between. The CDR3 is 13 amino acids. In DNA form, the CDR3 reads TGTGCCAGCAGGGACCGAGATAACTATGGCTACACCTTC. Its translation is CASRDRDNYGYTF. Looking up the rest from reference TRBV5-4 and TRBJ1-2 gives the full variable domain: ETGVTQSPTHLIKTRGQQVTLRCSSQSGHNTVSWYQQALGQGPQFIFQYYREEENGRGNFPPRFSGLQFPNYSSELNVNALELDDSALYLCASRDRDNYGYTFGSGTRLTVV.

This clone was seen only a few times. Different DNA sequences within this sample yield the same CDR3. The CDR3 DNA is TGTGCCAGCAGTTACTCGACAGGGGGCTACGAGCAGTACTTC. Protein: CASSYSTGGYEQYF. This chain connects TRBV6-6 to TRBJ2-7; 9 bases fit TRBD1. The CDR3 has 14 residues. Germline trimming cut 0 bases from V and 3 bases from J; bases unmatched to any gene: 0. Per the germline V gene, CDR1 is MNHNY and CDR2 is SVGAGI (reference sequence).

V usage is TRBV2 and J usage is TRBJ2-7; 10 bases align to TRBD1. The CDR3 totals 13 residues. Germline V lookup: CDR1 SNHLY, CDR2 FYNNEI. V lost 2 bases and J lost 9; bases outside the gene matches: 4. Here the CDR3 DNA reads TGTGCCAGCAGTGAAAGGGACAGGGGACCGCAGTACTTC. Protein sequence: CASSERDRGPQYF.

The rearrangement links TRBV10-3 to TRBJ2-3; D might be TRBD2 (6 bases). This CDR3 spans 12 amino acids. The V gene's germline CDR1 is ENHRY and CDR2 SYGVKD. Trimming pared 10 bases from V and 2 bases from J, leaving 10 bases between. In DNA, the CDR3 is TGTGCCACAACGGGACTCACAGATACGCAGTATTTT. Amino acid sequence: CATTGLTDTQYF.

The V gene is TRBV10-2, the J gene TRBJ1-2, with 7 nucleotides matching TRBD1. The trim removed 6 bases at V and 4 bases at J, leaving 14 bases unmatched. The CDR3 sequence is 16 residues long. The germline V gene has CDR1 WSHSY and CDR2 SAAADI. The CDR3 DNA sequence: TGCGCCAGCAGGTATATCCGACAGGGCCCTGGCTATGGCTACACCTTC. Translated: CASRYIRQGPGYGYTF.